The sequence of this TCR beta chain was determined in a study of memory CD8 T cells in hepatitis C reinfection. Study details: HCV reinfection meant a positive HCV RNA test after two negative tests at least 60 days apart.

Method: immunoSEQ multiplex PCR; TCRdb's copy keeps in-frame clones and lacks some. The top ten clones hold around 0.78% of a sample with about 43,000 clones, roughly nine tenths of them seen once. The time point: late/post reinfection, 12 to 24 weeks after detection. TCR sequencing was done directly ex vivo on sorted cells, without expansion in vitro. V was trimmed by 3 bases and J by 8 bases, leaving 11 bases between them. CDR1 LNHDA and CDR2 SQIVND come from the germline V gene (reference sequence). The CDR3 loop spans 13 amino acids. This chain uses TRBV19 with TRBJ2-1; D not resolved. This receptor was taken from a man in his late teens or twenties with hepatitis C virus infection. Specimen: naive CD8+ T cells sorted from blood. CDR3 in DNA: TGTGCCAGTAGTATTTACGGTGGAGATGAGCAGTTCTTC. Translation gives CASSIYGGDEQFF.